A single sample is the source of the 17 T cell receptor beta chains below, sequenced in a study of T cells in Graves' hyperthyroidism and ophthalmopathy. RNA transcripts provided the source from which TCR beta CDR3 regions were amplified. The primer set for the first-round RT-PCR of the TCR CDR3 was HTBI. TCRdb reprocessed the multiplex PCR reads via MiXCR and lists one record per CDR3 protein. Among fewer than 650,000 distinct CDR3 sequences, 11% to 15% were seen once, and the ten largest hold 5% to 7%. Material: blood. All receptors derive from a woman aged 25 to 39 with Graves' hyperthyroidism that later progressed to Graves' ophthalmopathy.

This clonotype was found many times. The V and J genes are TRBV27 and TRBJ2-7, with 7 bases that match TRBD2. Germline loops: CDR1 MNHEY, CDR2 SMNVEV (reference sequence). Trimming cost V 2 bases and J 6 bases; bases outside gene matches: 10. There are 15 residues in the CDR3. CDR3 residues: CASSLIGGGTGEQYF. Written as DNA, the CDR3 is TGTGCCAGCAGTTTAATCGGGGGAGGGACCGGCGAGCAGTACTTC.

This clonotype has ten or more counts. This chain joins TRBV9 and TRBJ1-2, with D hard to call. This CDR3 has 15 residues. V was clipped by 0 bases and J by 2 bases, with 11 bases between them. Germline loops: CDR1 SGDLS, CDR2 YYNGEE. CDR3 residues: CASSVADTANYGYTF. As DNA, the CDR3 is TGTGCCAGCAGCGTAGCTGATACCGCGAACTATGGCTACACCTTC.

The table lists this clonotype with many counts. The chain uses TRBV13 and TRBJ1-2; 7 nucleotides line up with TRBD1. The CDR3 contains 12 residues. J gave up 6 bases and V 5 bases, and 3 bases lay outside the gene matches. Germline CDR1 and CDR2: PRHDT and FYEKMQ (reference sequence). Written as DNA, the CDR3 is TGTGCCAGCAGCGAGGGGACAGATGGCTACACCTTC. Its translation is CASSEGTDGYTF.

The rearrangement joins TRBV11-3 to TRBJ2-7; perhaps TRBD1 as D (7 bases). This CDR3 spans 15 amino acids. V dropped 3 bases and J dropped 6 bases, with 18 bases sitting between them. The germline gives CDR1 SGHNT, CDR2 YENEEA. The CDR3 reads CASSFSAGGFCEQYF. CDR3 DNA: TGTGCCAGCAGCTTTTCAGCAGGGGGGTTCTGCGAGCAGTACTTC.

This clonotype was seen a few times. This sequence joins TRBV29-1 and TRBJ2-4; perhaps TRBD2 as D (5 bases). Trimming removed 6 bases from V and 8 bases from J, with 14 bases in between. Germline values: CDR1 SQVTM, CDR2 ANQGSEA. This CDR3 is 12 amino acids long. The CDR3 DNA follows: TGCAGCGTCCTAGCCGACTGGGACATTCAGTACTTC. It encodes CSVLADWDIQYF.

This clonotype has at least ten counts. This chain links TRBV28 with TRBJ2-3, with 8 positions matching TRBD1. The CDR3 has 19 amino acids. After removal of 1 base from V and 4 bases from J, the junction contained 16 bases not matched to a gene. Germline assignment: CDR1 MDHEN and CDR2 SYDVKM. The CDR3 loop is CASSLSRAGGAGRPDTQYF. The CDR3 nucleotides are TGTGCCAGCAGTTTATCAAGGGCAGGGGGCGCGGGAAGGCCAGATACGCAGTATTTT. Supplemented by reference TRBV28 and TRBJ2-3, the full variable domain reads DVKVTQSSRYLVKRTGEKVFLECVQDMDHENMFWYRQDPGLGLRLIYFSYDVKMKEKGDIPEGYSVSREKKERFSLILESASTNQTSMYLCASSLSRAGGAGRPDTQYFGPGTRLTVL.

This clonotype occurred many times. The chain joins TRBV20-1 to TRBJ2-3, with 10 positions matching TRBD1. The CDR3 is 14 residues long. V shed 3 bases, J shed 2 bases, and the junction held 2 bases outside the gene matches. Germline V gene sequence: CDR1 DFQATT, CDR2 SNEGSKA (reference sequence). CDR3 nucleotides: TGCAGTGCTAGGGGACAGGGGAACACAGATACGCAGTATTTT. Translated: CSARGQGNTDTQYF.

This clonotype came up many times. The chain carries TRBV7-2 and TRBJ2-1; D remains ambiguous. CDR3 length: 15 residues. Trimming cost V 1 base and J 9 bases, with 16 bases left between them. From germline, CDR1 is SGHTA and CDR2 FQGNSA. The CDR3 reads CASSLGVGPGIEQFF. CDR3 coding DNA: TGTGCCAGCAGCTTAGGGGTCGGCCCTGGGATTGAGCAGTTCTTC.

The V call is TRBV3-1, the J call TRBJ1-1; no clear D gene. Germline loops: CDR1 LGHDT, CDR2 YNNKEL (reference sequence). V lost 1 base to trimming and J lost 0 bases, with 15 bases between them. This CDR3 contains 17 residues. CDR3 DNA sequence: TGTGCCAGCAGCCAAGGTGGATATGAGTTAGTGAACACTGAAGCTTTCTTT. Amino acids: CASSQGGYELVNTEAFF.

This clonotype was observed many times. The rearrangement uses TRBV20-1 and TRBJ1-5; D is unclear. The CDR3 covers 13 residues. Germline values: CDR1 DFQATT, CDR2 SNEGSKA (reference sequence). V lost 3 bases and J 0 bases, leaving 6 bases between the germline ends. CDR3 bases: TGCAGTGCTAGCAGGTATAGCAATCAGCCCCAGCATTTT. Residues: CSASRYSNQPQHF.

CDR3 residues: CSARDGGFYEQYF. The CDR3 bases are TGCAGTGCCCGGGACGGAGGATTCTACGAGCAGTACTTC. This rearrangement joins TRBV20-1 to TRBJ2-7; D tentatively fits TRBD1 or TRBD2 (5 bases each). Trimming shortened V by 6 bases and J by 3 bases, and 15 bases separated the two germline ends. Germline loops: CDR1 DFQATT, CDR2 SNEGSKA (reference sequence). The length of the CDR3 is 13 residues.

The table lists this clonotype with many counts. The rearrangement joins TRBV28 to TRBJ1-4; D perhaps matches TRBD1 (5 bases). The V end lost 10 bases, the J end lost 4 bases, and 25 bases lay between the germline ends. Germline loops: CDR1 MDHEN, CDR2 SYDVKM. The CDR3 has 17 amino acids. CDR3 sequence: CATKDGALELHNEKLFF. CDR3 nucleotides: TGTGCCACAAAAGACGGGGCCTTGGAGCTTCATAATGAAAAACTGTTTTTT.

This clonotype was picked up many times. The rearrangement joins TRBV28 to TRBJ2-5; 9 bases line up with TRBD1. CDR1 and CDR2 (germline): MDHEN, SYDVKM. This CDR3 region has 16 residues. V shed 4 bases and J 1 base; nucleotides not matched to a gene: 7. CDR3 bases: TGTGCCAGCAGTTCCTCGCCGGGACAGGGCCAAGAGACCCAGTACTTC. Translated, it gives CASSSSPGQGQETQYF.

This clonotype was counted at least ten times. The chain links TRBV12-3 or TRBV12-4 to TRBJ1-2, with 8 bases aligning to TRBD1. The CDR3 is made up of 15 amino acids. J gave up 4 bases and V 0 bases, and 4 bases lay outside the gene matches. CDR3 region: CASSLAAGQVYGYTF. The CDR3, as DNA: TGTGCCAGCAGTTTAGCGGCGGGACAGGTCTATGGCTACACCTTC.

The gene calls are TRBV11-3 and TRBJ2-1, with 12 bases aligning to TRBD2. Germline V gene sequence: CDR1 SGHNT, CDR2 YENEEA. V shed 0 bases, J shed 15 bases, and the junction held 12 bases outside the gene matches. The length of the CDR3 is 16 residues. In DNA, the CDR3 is TGTGCCAGCAGCTTAGATTCTGGGACTAGCGGGTTGGTACGGTTCTTC. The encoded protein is CASSLDSGTSGLVRFF. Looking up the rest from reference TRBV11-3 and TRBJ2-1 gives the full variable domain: EAGVVQSPRYKIIEKKQPVAFWCNPISGHNTLYWYLQNLGQGPELLIRYENEEAVDDSQLPKDRFSAERLKGVDSTLKIQPAELGDSAVYLCASSLDSGTSGLVRFFGPGTRLTVL.

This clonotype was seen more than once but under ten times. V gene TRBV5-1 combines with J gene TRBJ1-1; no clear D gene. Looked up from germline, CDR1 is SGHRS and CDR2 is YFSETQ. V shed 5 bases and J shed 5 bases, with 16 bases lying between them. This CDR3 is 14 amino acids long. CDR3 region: CASSPEGGLTEAFF. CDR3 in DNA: TGCGCCAGCAGTCCCGAGGGCGGACTGACTGAAGCTTTCTTT. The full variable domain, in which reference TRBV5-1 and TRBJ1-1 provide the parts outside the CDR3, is KAGVTQTPRYLIKTRGQQVTLSCSPISGHRSVSWYQQTPGQGLQFLFEYFSETQRNKGNFPGRFSGRQFSNSRSEMNVSTLELGDSALYLCASSPEGGLTEAFFGQGTRLTVV.

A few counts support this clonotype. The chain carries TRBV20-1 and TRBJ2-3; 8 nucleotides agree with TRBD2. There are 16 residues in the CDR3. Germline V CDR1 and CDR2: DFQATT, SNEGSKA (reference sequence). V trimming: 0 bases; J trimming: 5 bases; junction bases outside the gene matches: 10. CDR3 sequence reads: CSARESAGLGKDTQYF. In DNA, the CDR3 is TGCAGTGCTAGAGAATCCGCGGGACTAGGCAAAGATACGCAGTATTTT.